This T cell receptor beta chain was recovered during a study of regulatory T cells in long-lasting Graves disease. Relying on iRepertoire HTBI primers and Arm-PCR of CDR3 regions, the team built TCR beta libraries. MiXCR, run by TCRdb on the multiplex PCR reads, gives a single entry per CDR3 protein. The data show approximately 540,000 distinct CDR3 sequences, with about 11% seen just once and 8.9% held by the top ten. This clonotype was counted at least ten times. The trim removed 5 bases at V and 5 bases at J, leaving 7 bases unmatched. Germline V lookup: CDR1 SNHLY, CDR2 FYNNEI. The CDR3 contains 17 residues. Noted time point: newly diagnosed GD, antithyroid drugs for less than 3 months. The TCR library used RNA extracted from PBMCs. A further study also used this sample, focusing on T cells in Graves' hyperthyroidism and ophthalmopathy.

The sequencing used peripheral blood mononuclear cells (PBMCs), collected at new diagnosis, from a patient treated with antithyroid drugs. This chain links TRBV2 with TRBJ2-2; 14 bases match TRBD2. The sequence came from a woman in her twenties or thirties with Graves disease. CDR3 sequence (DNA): TGTGCCAGCAGTCCGGGACTAGCGGGAGTACGTACCGGGGAGCTGTTTTTT. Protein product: CASSPGLAGVRTGELFF.